The 17 T cell receptor beta chains given below trace back to one sample, sequenced in a study of blood T cell repertoires in COVID-19 (TCRdb year 2020). The library came from the immunoSEQ multiplex PCR assay. TCRdb retrieved this table from immuneACCESS and kept in-frame rearrangements only. Not all clones are present; in checked studies, unresolved V genes account for under half, and no reason is known for the remainder. Here the sample has 180,000 or so clones; approximately 80% occur a single time. The ten largest clones take up approximately 10% of the sample. The sample consisted of peripheral blood. The receptors derive from a woman aged 40 to 50 with COVID-19, enrolled during active disease.

This chain links TRBV19 with TRBJ1-2; 9 bases line up with TRBD1. V shed 4 bases, J shed 7 bases, and the junction held 4 bases outside the gene matches. CDR1 and CDR2 from the germline V gene are LNHDA and SQIVND (reference sequence). The CDR3 covers 13 residues. The CDR3 region is CASSTDRGGGYTF. CDR3 sequence (DNA): TGTGCCAGTAGTACGGACAGGGGAGGTGGCTACACCTTC.

The V gene is TRBV30, the J gene TRBJ2-1; 7 bases agree with TRBD1. The V and J ends lost 5 bases and 8 bases, in that order; junction bases with no gene match: 9. Germline V gives CDR1 GTSNPN, CDR2 SVGIG (reference sequence). This CDR3 is 13 amino acids long. In nucleotides, the CDR3 is TGTGCCTGGGCCAGAGACAGGGTCTATGAGCAGTTCTTC. Translation gives CAWARDRVYEQFF.

This clone was found a few times. The chain recombines TRBV27 with TRBJ1-5; TRBD1 aligns across 9 bases. The CDR3 spans 15 residues. The germline V gene has CDR1 MNHEY and CDR2 SMNVEV (reference sequence). Trimming took 8 bases from V and 2 from J; bases not matched to a gene: 7. The CDR3: CASLDRGSGNQPQHF. The CDR3 coding sequence is TGTGCCAGCCTTGACAGGGGGTCGGGCAATCAGCCCCAGCATTTT.

The genes are TRBV9 and TRBJ2-5, with a possible D match to TRBD1 (5 bases). V was clipped by 7 bases and J by 5 bases, with 18 bases between them. The CDR3 runs 14 residues. Germline lookup yields CDR1 SGDLS and CDR2 YYNGEE. CDR3 residues: CASGGLGASETQYF. CDR3 nucleotides: TGTGCCAGCGGCGGCCTAGGGGCATCTGAGACCCAGTACTTC.

The CDR3 bases are TGTGCCAGCAGCCAACGACAGGGAAGCTATGGCTACACCTTC. This translates into CASSQRQGSYGYTF. The gene calls are TRBV3-1 (or the pseudogene TRBV3-2) and TRBJ1-2, with 7 bases lining up with TRBD1. Per germline, CDR1 LGHDT and CDR2 YNNKEL (reference sequence). J gave up 4 bases and V 2 bases, and 4 bases lay outside the gene matches. The CDR3 runs 14 residues.

In this sample, this clone turned up many times. This chain uses TRBV11-3 with TRBJ2-5; 10 positions agree with TRBD1. CDR3 size: 13 residues. Per germline, CDR1 SGHNT and CDR2 YENEEA. V shed 5 bases and J 5 bases; nucleotides not matched to a gene: 2. Written as DNA, the CDR3 is TGTGCCAGCAGCGAGGGACAGGGGGAGACCCAGTACTTC. This sequence encodes CASSEGQGETQYF.

The gene calls are TRBV4-2 and TRBJ2-3; 9 nucleotides line up with TRBD2. The CDR3 spans 19 residues. V lost 3 bases, J lost 2 bases, and 15 bases stayed unmatched. Per the germline V gene, CDR1 is LGHNA and CDR2 is YNFKEQ. The CDR3 coding sequence is TGTGCCAGCAGCCACCTTTTAAGGCGGGGGGGCCGGGACACAGATACGCAGTATTTT. It specifies CASSHLLRRGGRDTDTQYF.

This chain links TRBV28 with TRBJ1-5; possibly TRBD1 for D (5 bases). Trimming took 6 bases from V and 3 from J, leaving 21 bases between them. The germline V gene has CDR1 MDHEN and CDR2 SYDVKM. This CDR3 has 17 amino acids. This chain's CDR3 is CASRATQGRFVNQPQHF. CDR3 DNA: TGTGCCAGCAGGGCCACTCAGGGAAGGTTCGTCAATCAGCCCCAGCATTTT.

V gene TRBV11-2 combines with J gene TRBJ1-2; unclear D gene. V gave up 5 bases and J gave up 4 bases, with 17 bases separating them. Germline V gene sequence: CDR1 SGHAT, CDR2 FQNNGV. This CDR3 contains 15 residues. The CDR3 sequence is CASSPGSIRAYGYTF. Written as DNA, the CDR3 is TGTGCCAGCAGCCCCGGGTCGATCCGCGCCTATGGCTACACCTTC.

This clone was found once. V usage is TRBV5-5 and J usage is TRBJ2-3; TRBD1 agrees at 12 bases. The germline CDR1 and CDR2 sequences are SGHKS and YYEKEE (reference sequence). This CDR3 is built from 15 residues. The V and J ends lost 3 bases and 2 bases, in that order; junction bases with no gene match: 1. CDR3 DNA sequence: TGTGCCAGCAGCTGGGGACAGGGGGCCACAGATACGCAGTATTTT. It translates to CASSWGQGATDTQYF.

The chain links TRBV13 to TRBJ1-4, with TRBD1 matching over 7 bases. Unmatched junction bases numbered 6, after V lost 2 bases and J lost 6 bases. From germline, CDR1 is PRHDT and CDR2 FYEKMQ (reference sequence). The CDR3 sequence is 15 residues long. The CDR3 sequence: CASSLLQTGHEKLFF. For the CDR3, the DNA is TGTGCCAGCAGCTTACTTCAGACAGGGCATGAAAAACTGTTTTTT.

The V gene is TRBV25-1, the J gene TRBJ1-2; possibly TRBD1 for D (5 bases). This CDR3 spans 17 amino acids. V lost 3 bases and J lost 2, with 19 bases in between. The germline CDR1 and CDR2 sequences are MGHDK and SYGVNS. The CDR3 nucleotides read TGTGCCAGCAGTGATCACAGGATAACCAAATACAACTATGGCTACACCTTC. Encoded protein: CASSDHRITKYNYGYTF.

CDR3 nucleotide sequence: TGTGCCAGCAGCCAAACAGGGACTAAGAGGTCCTATGAGCAGTTCTTC. Translated, it gives CASSQTGTKRSYEQFF. The chain links TRBV3-1 (or the pseudogene TRBV3-2) to TRBJ2-1, with D possibly being TRBD2 (7 bases). There are 16 residues in the CDR3. The germline V gene encodes CDR1 LGHDT and CDR2 YNNKEL (reference sequence). V lost 2 bases, J lost 8 bases, and 19 bases lay in between.

The chain combines TRBV28 with TRBJ1-5; weak D call: TRBD1 (6 bases). The germline CDR1 and CDR2 sequences are MDHEN and SYDVKM. The V gene lost 5 bases and the J gene lost 6 bases, with 14 bases spanning the gap. The CDR3 sequence is 14 residues long. CDR3: CASSLPQGSQPQHF. As DNA, the CDR3 is TGTGCCAGCAGTCTGCCACAGGGAAGTCAGCCCCAGCATTTT.

The rearrangement joins TRBV7-8 to TRBJ1-3, with 8 bases matching TRBD1. V lost 2 bases, J lost 0 bases, and 12 bases stayed unmatched. The V gene's germline CDR1 is SGHVS and CDR2 FQNEAQ. The CDR3 totals 19 residues. CDR3 region: CASSLTDRVSPVSGNTIYF. The CDR3 DNA reads TGTGCCAGCAGCTTAACGGACAGGGTCTCCCCTGTCTCTGGAAACACCATATATTTT.

The CDR3 reads CASSLYSGDDEQFF. For the CDR3, the DNA is TGTGCCAGCAGCTTGTACTCAGGGGATGATGAGCAGTTCTTC. The chain combines TRBV13 with TRBJ2-1; tentative D call: TRBD1 (6 bases). V was pared by 3 bases and J by 8 bases, with 14 bases between. The CDR3 loop spans 14 amino acids. Germline values: CDR1 PRHDT, CDR2 FYEKMQ (reference sequence).

This chain connects TRBV27 to TRBJ1-4, with D tentatively TRBD1 (5 bases). This CDR3 is 14 amino acids long. The V gene's germline CDR1 is MNHEY and CDR2 SMNVEV (reference sequence). The V and J ends lost 7 bases and 3 bases respectively, with 12 bases between them. As DNA, the CDR3 is TGTGCCAGCACTTCTAGGGGTCCTAATGAAAAACTGTTTTTT. Protein product: CASTSRGPNEKLFF.